One and the same sample provided the 21 T cell receptor beta chains below, sequenced in a study of blood T cell repertoires in COVID-19. Clones were read by immunoSEQ multiplex PCR, and TCRdb kept only the in-frame ones, dropping some. The table includes around 300,000 clones, about nine tenths detected once. The sample comprised PBMCs or T cells enriched from blood (not recorded which). These receptors came from a woman between 50 and 59 years old who had recovered from COVID-19.

Note on this clone: The same CDR3 arises from other DNA sequences in this sample as well. The CDR3 region is CAWSVRGNQPQHF. CDR3 DNA: TGTGCCTGGAGTGTTCGGGGCAATCAGCCCCAGCATTTT. The J gene is TRBJ1-5, the V gene TRBV30; D remains unclear. Germline loops: CDR1 GTSNPN, CDR2 SVGIG (reference sequence). The CDR3 is 13 residues long. Trimming pared 0 bases from V and 2 bases from J, leaving 5 bases between. Full variable domain (missing parts from reference TRBV30 and TRBJ1-5): SQTIHQWPATLVQPVGSPLSLECTVEGTSNPNLYWYRQAAGRGLQLLFYSVGIGQISSEVPQNLSASRPQDRQFILSSKKLLLSDSGFYLCAWSVRGNQPQHFGDGTRLSIL.

V is TRBV20-1 and J is TRBJ2-7, with D possibly matching TRBD2 (6 bases). Trimming took off 7 bases at V and 7 bases at J, with 11 bases between the two ends. The germline V gene encodes CDR1 DFQATT and CDR2 SNEGSKA (reference sequence). There are 10 residues in the CDR3. Here the CDR3 reads CSGRRGEQYF. The DNA of the CDR3 is TGCAGTGGCAGGAGGGGAGAGCAGTACTTC.

DNA for the CDR3: TGCGCCAGCAGTAATGACAGGGGCGGTGTGGGGACCCAGTACTTC. Translation: CASSNDRGGVGTQYF. This sequence joins TRBV10-1 and TRBJ2-5, with 8 bases identical to TRBD1. The V gene end was trimmed by 5 bases and the J gene end by 7 bases; junction bases not matched to a gene: 12. This CDR3 comprises 15 residues. The germline gives CDR1 WNHNN, CDR2 SYGVQD (reference sequence).

V and J are TRBV7-2 and TRBJ1-2, with D perhaps matching TRBD1 (5 bases). The length of the CDR3 is 15 residues. Germline CDR1 reads SGHTA; CDR2 reads FQGNSA. Trimming removed 2 bases from V and 8 bases from J, with 18 bases in between. The CDR3 DNA reads TGTGCCAGCAGCTTATCCCACGTTACAGGAGCGGGCTACACCTTC. Its translation: CASSLSHVTGAGYTF.

This chain links TRBV28 with TRBJ2-7, with 9 bases that match TRBD1. V lost 7 bases to trimming and J lost 2 bases; unmatched junction nucleotides: 3. This CDR3 has 13 amino acids. The germline gives CDR1 MDHEN, CDR2 SYDVKM. The CDR3 nucleotides read TGTGCCAGCAACAACAGGGGGCCCTACGAGCAGTACTTC. Amino acids: CASNNRGPYEQYF.

The V and J genes are TRBV28 and TRBJ2-4; 12 nucleotides align to TRBD1. The trim removed 5 bases at V and 9 bases at J, leaving 8 bases unmatched. CDR1 MDHEN and CDR2 SYDVKM come from the germline V gene. This CDR3 contains 15 residues. The CDR3 DNA follows: TGTGCCAGCAGTCCATCCGGGACAGGGGGCGGCATTCAGTACTTC. Amino acid sequence: CASSPSGTGGGIQYF.

This clone has more than one count but fewer than ten. The V call is TRBV28, the J call TRBJ2-1, with 7 bases identical to TRBD1. Losses at the gene ends were 4 bases for V and 6 bases for J; bases not matched to a gene: 9. The CDR3 has 15 residues. CDR1 is MDHEN and CDR2 is SYDVKM in the germline V gene. As DNA, the CDR3 is TGTGCCAGCAGTTCACCCGGGACAGTTCTCAATGAGCAGTTCTTC. As protein: CASSSPGTVLNEQFF.

This chain uses TRBV7-3 with TRBJ1-1; D is perhaps TRBD1 (5 bases). Germline assignment: CDR1 SGHTA and CDR2 FQGTGA. Trimming removed 5 bases at V and 1 base at J, with 11 bases between. The CDR3 loop spans 14 amino acids. The CDR3 reads CASSTNRKNTEAFF. In nucleotides, the CDR3 is TGTGCCAGCAGCACAAACAGGAAGAACACTGAAGCTTTCTTT.

The chain employs TRBV7-8 and TRBJ2-1; a possible D gene is TRBD2 (6 bases). This CDR3 region has 16 residues. Trimming took 1 base from V and 3 from J, leaving 13 bases between them. The germline CDR1 and CDR2 sequences are SGHVS and FQNEAQ. The CDR3 reads CASSLVWGLGYNEQFF. CDR3 DNA: TGTGCCAGCAGCTTAGTCTGGGGACTGGGCTACAATGAGCAGTTCTTC.

The V call is TRBV28, the J call TRBJ1-1, with a tentative D call TRBD1 (5 bases). V lost 2 bases and J 1 base, leaving 8 bases between the germline ends. CDR1 is MDHEN and CDR2 is SYDVKM in the germline V gene. This CDR3 spans 14 amino acids. The CDR3 nucleotides read TGTGCCAGCAGTTTAATACAGGCGAACACTGAAGCTTTCTTT. It encodes CASSLIQANTEAFF.

The chain combines TRBV30 with TRBJ1-1; 9 nucleotides match TRBD1. Germline V lookup: CDR1 GTSNPN, CDR2 SVGIG (reference sequence). Germline trimming cut 3 bases from V and 3 bases from J; bases unmatched to any gene: 5. This CDR3 is built from 14 residues. Here the CDR3 DNA reads TGTGCCTGGAGCCGGGGACAGGGTCACACTGAAGCTTTCTTT. Translation gives CAWSRGQGHTEAFF.

The chain has TRBV9 and TRBJ1-5, with 9 positions matching TRBD1. V lost 4 bases and J lost 4; bases outside the gene matches: 6. The CDR3 is 15 residues long. Germline V gene lookup returns CDR1 SGDLS and CDR2 YYNGEE. The CDR3 here is CASSPPGQGNQPQHF. The CDR3 coding sequence is TGTGCCAGCAGCCCACCCGGACAGGGGAATCAGCCCCAGCATTTT.

The genes are TRBV29-1 and TRBJ1-1; D remains unclear. Germline CDR1 SQVTM, CDR2 ANQGSEA. The CDR3 has 13 residues. Trimming removed 7 bases from V and 7 bases from J, with 19 bases in between. CDR3 sequence (DNA): TGCAGCGCAGAGGGTCAGGTTCCGGGTGAAGCTTTCTTT. It specifies CSAEGQVPGEAFF.

The chain is built from TRBV7-3 and TRBJ2-3, with TRBD2 matching 7 bases. This CDR3 contains 14 residues. The junction had 4 bases not matched to a gene; V was cut back by 6 bases and J by 1 base. CDR1 is SGHTA and CDR2 is FQGTGA in the germline V gene. The CDR3 here is CASSGGSGTDTQYF. The CDR3 bases are TGTGCCAGCAGTGGCGGGAGTGGCACAGATACGCAGTATTTT.

This clone was seen a few times. The chain recombines TRBV28 with TRBJ1-5; D might be TRBD1 (6 bases). Trimming took off 6 bases at V and 0 bases at J, with 21 bases between the two ends. Germline V gene lookup returns CDR1 MDHEN and CDR2 SYDVKM. The CDR3 consists of 18 residues. The CDR3 region has the DNA TGTGCCAGCAGCCACCACCCGGAAGGGGGTAATAGCAATCAGCCCCAGCATTTT. Translated: CASSHHPEGGNSNQPQHF.

V and J are TRBV12-3 or TRBV12-4 and TRBJ1-5; D is unclear. The CDR3 has 13 amino acids. V was pared by 3 bases and J by 8 bases, with 11 bases between. Here the CDR3 reads CASSFSSQKPQHF. DNA of the CDR3: TGTGCCAGCAGTTTTTCATCGCAGAAGCCCCAGCATTTT.

V usage is TRBV27 and J usage is TRBJ2-3; 9 positions match TRBD2. The junction had 8 bases not matched to a gene; V was cut back by 2 bases and J by 5 bases. From germline, CDR1 is MNHEY and CDR2 SMNVEV (reference sequence). The CDR3 totals 16 residues. CDR3 in DNA: TGTGCCAGCAGTTTAGGGGTTAGCGGGAGTGTAGATACGCAGTATTTT. It codes for CASSLGVSGSVDTQYF.

Here the CDR3 reads CASSVDASGRINEQYF. DNA for the CDR3: TGTGCCAGCAGCGTAGATGCTAGCGGGAGAATAAACGAGCAGTACTTC. V usage is TRBV9 and J usage is TRBJ2-7; 10 bases align to TRBD2. With V trimmed by 0 bases and J by 5 bases, 8 bases remained unmatched. The CDR3 is 16 residues long. Germline CDR1 SGDLS, CDR2 YYNGEE.

The chain joins TRBV24-1 to TRBJ2-7, with unresolved D. CDR1 is KGHDR, CDR2 SFDVKD, per germline. This CDR3 has 17 residues. V lost 2 bases to trimming and J lost 0 bases, with 16 bases between them. CDR3 loop: CATSDSSQSRPSYEQYF. CDR3 bases: TGTGCCACCAGTGATTCGTCACAGTCAAGGCCCTCCTACGAGCAGTACTTC.

This chain connects TRBV5-1 to TRBJ2-1; tentatively, D is TRBD1 (6 bases). Germline V gene sequence: CDR1 SGHRS, CDR2 YFSETQ. The CDR3 is 16 amino acids. V was shortened by 0 bases and J by 0 bases, with 10 bases between the two germline ends. The CDR3 region has the DNA TGCGCCAGCAGCTTGGGGACAGTGAGCTCCTACAATGAGCAGTTCTTC. As protein: CASSLGTVSSYNEQFF.

This chain connects TRBV5-1 to TRBJ1-5; 8 bases agree with TRBD1. CDR3 length: 15 amino acids. Germline V CDR1 and CDR2: SGHRS, YFSETQ. J gave up 5 bases and V 4 bases, and 8 bases lay outside the gene matches. The CDR3 nucleotides are TGCGCCAGCAGCCCGACCCCAGGGGGCTATCAGCCCCAGCATTTT. Protein sequence: CASSPTPGGYQPQHF.